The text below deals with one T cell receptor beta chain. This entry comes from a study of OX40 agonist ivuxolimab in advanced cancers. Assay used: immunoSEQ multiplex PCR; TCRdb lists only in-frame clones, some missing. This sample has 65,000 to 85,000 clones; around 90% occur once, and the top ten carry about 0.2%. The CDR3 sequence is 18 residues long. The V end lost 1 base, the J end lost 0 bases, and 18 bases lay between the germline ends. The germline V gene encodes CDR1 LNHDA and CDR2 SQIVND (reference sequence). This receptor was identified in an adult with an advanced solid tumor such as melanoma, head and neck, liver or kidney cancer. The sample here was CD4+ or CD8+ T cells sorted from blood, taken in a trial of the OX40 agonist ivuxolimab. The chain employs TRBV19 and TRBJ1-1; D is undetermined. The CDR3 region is CASSIGGGLGTMNTEAFF. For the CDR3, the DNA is TGTGCCAGTAGTATAGGTGGAGGGTTGGGCACTATGAACACTGAAGCTTTCTTT.